Following are 19 T cell receptor beta chains from one sample sequenced in a study of blood T cell repertoires in COVID-19. Repertoires were generated with immunoSEQ multiplex PCR, while TCRdb's copy carries only in-frame clones and drops some. Counted here are about 530,000 clones, roughly 91% occurring once; the ten biggest clones make up 7.8%. Sequenced: peripheral blood. These receptors were taken from a woman aged 45-59 years with COVID-19, enrolled during active disease.

In its sample, this clone was seen once. In nucleotides, the CDR3 is TGTGCCAGCAGCTCTCTAGCGGACTACTTCACAGATACGCAGTATTTT. This gives the protein CASSSLADYFTDTQYF. The chain carries TRBV7-2 and TRBJ2-3, with TRBD2 identical over 7 bases. In germline, CDR1 is SGHTA, CDR2 FQGNSA. This CDR3 contains 16 residues. V lost 4 bases to trimming and J lost 2 bases; unmatched junction nucleotides: 9.

The V gene is TRBV6-5, the J gene TRBJ1-2; D call uncertain. The CDR3 is 13 amino acids. CDR1 and CDR2 from the germline V gene are MNHEY and SVGAGI. The germline V and J ends were trimmed by 2 bases and 4 bases, with 8 bases remaining between them. This CDR3 is CASSYRESYGYTF. The CDR3 DNA is TGTGCCAGCAGTTACCGGGAGTCCTATGGCTACACCTTC.

The chain couples TRBV24-1 to TRBJ2-3; 7 bases agree with TRBD2. The germline V gene has CDR1 KGHDR and CDR2 SFDVKD. The CDR3 runs to 13 residues. V lost 11 bases, J lost 2 bases, and 6 bases stayed unmatched. The DNA for the CDR3 is TGTGCCAGCGCCCTAGCGGACACAGATACGCAGTATTTT. Its translation is CASALADTDTQYF.

CDR3 region: CASSHRERETQYF. The CDR3 bases are TGTGCCAGCAGCCACAGGGAAAGAGAGACCCAGTACTTC. V and J are TRBV6-4 and TRBJ2-5; D possibly corresponds to TRBD1 (6 bases). CDR3 size: 13 residues. The germline V and J ends were trimmed by 6 bases and 4 bases, with 12 bases remaining between them. CDR1 and CDR2 (germline): MRHNA, SNTAGT.

V gene TRBV4-1 combines with J gene TRBJ1-2; D uncertain. The CDR3 length is 16 residues. Trimming left V 4 bases short and J 0 bases short, with 15 bases between. In germline, CDR1 is MGHRA, CDR2 YSYEKL. CDR3 loop: CASSPSRAGTNYGYTF. The CDR3 DNA reads TGCGCCAGCAGCCCAAGTCGGGCGGGAACTAACTATGGCTACACCTTC.

The genes are TRBV5-4 and TRBJ1-2; possible D gene TRBD1, 6 bases. The germline V gene has CDR1 SGHNT and CDR2 YYREEE (reference sequence). CDR3 length: 15 amino acids. With 7 bases removed from V and 8 bases from J, the gap between germline ends came to 24 bases. The CDR3 is CASPSTPGGAGGYTF. The CDR3 DNA is TGTGCCAGCCCCTCCACCCCGGGGGGCGCTGGGGGCTACACCTTC.

The rearrangement uses TRBV27 and TRBJ2-1; D is possibly TRBD2 (6 bases). Trimming removed 2 bases from V and 1 base from J, with 6 bases in between. Germline CDR1 MNHEY, CDR2 SMNVEV (reference sequence). The CDR3 sequence is 14 residues long. The CDR3: CASSLRGSYNEQFF. DNA for the CDR3: TGTGCCAGCAGTTTACGGGGGTCCTACAATGAGCAGTTCTTC.

The CDR3 nucleotides are TGTGCCAGCAGTTTACGAGGGCAGGAGCAGTTCTTC. This translates into CASSLRGQEQFF. This sequence joins TRBV27 and TRBJ2-1; TRBD2 is a possible D gene (5 bases). The CDR3 runs 12 residues. Germline CDR1 reads MNHEY; CDR2 reads SMNVEV (reference sequence). Trimming pared 2 bases from V and 10 bases from J, leaving 9 bases between.

The V and J genes are TRBV3-1 (or the pseudogene TRBV3-2) and TRBJ2-2, with 12 bases fitting TRBD2. The V segment lost 0 bases and the J segment 1 base; nucleotides outside the gene matches: 9. Germline V CDR1 and CDR2: LGHDT, YNNKEL (reference sequence). The CDR3 totals 20 residues. For the CDR3, the DNA is TGTGCCAGCAGCCAAGAATCGCTAGCGGGGGGGCCTGGGAACACCGGGGAGCTGTTTTTT. This encodes CASSQESLAGGPGNTGELFF.

The genes are TRBV30 and TRBJ2-5; weak D call: TRBD1 (5 bases). Germline values: CDR1 GTSNPN, CDR2 SVGIG (reference sequence). CDR3 length: 12 residues. Trimming shortened V by 4 bases and J by 5 bases, and 11 bases separated the two germline ends. The CDR3 loop is CAWTPKGETQYF. In DNA, the CDR3 is TGTGCCTGGACCCCAAAGGGGGAGACCCAGTACTTC.

This clone was counted a few times. The rearrangement uses TRBV7-2 and TRBJ1-2; D gene uncertain. This CDR3 is built from 14 residues. V was pared by 2 bases and J by 2 bases, with 9 bases between. Germline CDR1 reads SGHTA; CDR2 reads FQGNSA. This chain's CDR3 is CASSLIGRNYGYTF. CDR3 sequence (DNA): TGTGCCAGCAGCTTAATTGGCAGAAACTATGGCTACACCTTC.

CDR3 residues: CASIRTGNTEAFF. The CDR3 coding sequence is TGTGCCAGCATCAGGACAGGAAACACTGAAGCTTTCTTT. The chain recombines TRBV7-9 with TRBJ1-1, with 7 bases lining up with TRBD1. V was pared by 7 bases and J by 2 bases, with 4 bases of the junction left unmatched. CDR1 is SEHNR, CDR2 FQNEAQ, per germline (reference sequence). The CDR3 is made up of 13 amino acids. The whole variable domain, remainder taken from reference TRBV7-9 and TRBJ1-1, is DTGVSQNPRHKITKRGQNVTFRCDPISEHNRLYWYRQTLGQGPEFLTYFQNEAQLEKSRLLSDRFSAERPKGSFSTLEIQRTEQGDSAMYLCASIRTGNTEAFFGQGTRLTVV.

The V and J genes are TRBV19 and TRBJ1-1, with a weak D call TRBD1 (6 bases). The CDR3 spans 12 residues. The V gene lost 5 bases and the J gene lost 3 bases, with 7 bases spanning the gap. Germline V gene lookup returns CDR1 LNHDA and CDR2 SQIVND (reference sequence). The CDR3 region is CASSGQYTEAFF. The CDR3 region has the DNA TGTGCCAGTAGTGGACAGTACACTGAAGCTTTCTTT.

The chain is built from TRBV4-1 and TRBJ1-5; 7 nucleotides match TRBD1. J gave up 2 bases and V 1 base, and 11 bases lay outside the gene matches. CDR3 size: 18 residues. Per the germline V gene, CDR1 is MGHRA and CDR2 is YSYEKL. CDR3 DNA: TGCGCCAGCAGCCAAGCGGACTTTATTGGACAGGGCAATCAGCCCCAGCATTTT. Translation gives CASSQADFIGQGNQPQHF.

The chain is built from TRBV6-5 and TRBJ2-2; no definite D call. V was trimmed by 6 bases and J by 6 bases, leaving 14 bases between them. The germline V gene encodes CDR1 MNHEY and CDR2 SVGAGI. CDR3 length: 14 residues. Here the CDR3 DNA reads TGTGCCAGCAGAGGCCTATACGCGGCCGGGGAGCTGTTTTTT. Its translation: CASRGLYAAGELFF.

The chain is built from TRBV10-3 and TRBJ1-2; TRBD1 agrees at 8 bases. J lost 6 bases, V lost 4 bases, and 4 bases had no gene match. The CDR3 totals 13 residues. Germline values: CDR1 ENHRY, CDR2 SYGVKD. The CDR3 coding sequence is TGTGCCATCAGTGGGACAGGGAAGGATGGCTACACCTTC. Translation gives CAISGTGKDGYTF.

This chain uses TRBV5-1 with TRBJ2-7; the match to TRBD2 covers 9 bases. The germline gives CDR1 SGHRS, CDR2 YFSETQ. The CDR3 length is 16 residues. After removal of 1 base from V and 0 bases from J, the junction contained 5 bases not matched to a gene. CDR3 residues: CASSLQGGGVSYEQYF. CDR3 DNA sequence: TGCGCCAGCAGCTTGCAGGGCGGGGGGGTCTCCTACGAGCAGTACTTC.

This clone was seen a single time. This chain uses TRBV19 with TRBJ1-4; no clear D gene. The CDR3 consists of 16 residues. The germline V gene has CDR1 LNHDA and CDR2 SQIVND (reference sequence). Trimming removed 5 bases from V and 6 bases from J, with 19 bases in between. In DNA, the CDR3 is TGTGCCAGTAGTTCCCTTTACGAGGGCGGAGATGAAAAACTGTTTTTT. It encodes CASSSLYEGGDEKLFF.

This chain uses TRBV9 with TRBJ2-1; the match to TRBD2 covers 13 bases. V dropped 3 bases and J dropped 1; count of bases not matched to a gene: 4. This CDR3 is built from 17 residues. Germline CDR1 and CDR2: SGDLS and YYNGEE. This chain's CDR3 is CASSGKLAGGSYNEQFF. DNA for the CDR3: TGTGCCAGCAGCGGAAAACTAGCGGGGGGGTCCTACAATGAGCAGTTCTTC.